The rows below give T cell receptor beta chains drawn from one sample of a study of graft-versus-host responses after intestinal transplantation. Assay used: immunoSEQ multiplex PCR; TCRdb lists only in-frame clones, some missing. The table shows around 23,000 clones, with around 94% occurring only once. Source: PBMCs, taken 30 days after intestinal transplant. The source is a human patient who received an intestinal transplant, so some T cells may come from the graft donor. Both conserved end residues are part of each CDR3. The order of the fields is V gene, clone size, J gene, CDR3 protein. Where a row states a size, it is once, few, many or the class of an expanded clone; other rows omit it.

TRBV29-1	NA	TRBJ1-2	CSVGDRYYGYTF
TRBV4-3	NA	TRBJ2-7	CASSRLLASGTYEQYF
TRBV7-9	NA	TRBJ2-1	CASSLSGNEQFF
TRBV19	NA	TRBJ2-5	CASAVRGQETQYF
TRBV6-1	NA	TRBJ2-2	CASTQLSAGELFF
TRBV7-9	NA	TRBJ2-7	CASSPRTGVSGMVYEQYF
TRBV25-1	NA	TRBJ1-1	CASSESDIRNSTEAFF
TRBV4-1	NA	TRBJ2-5	CASSQDPGEGETQYF
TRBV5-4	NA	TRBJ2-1	CASTFPGQENNEQFF
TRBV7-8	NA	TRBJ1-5	CASSLEGHQPQHF
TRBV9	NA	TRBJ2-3	CASGPGHRTDTQYF
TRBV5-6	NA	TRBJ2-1	CASSPIEGLVDNEQFF
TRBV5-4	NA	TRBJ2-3	CASSYYTGRGTDTQYF
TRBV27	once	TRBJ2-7	CASSWGQGANEQYF
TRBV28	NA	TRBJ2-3	CAIHRGRADTQYF
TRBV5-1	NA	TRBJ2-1	CASSLRGPNNEQFF
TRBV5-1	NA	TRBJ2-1	CASSSGWGNNEQFF
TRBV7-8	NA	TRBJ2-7	CASSRSPSGYEQYF
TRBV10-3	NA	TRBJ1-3	CAISENTGNTIYF
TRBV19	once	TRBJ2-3	CASKNSGPSTDTQYF
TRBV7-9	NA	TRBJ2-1	CASSFSDEQFF
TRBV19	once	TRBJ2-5	CAVGGSGRSKTQYF
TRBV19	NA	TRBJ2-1	CASSIGAGDNEQFF
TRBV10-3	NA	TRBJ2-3	CAISESGGEITDTQYF
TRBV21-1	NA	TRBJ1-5	CASRRIYSNQPQHF
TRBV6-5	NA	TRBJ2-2	CASSYFANTGELFF
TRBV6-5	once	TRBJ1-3	CASSSSTGVSGNTIYF
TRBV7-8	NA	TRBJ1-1	CASSLWGTEAFF
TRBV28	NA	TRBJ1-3	CASSFVAVPGNTIYF
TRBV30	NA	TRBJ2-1	CASTSGTSYNEQFF
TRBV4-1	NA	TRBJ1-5	CASSHTATGDQPQHF
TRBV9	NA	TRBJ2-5	CASSVGPGTQETQYF